This T cell receptor beta chain came from a study of cytomegalovirus exposure and HLA in healthy donors. Study outcomes and limitations: V- and J-gene trimming of TCR beta was linked (in a later analysis) to a missense DCLRE1C variant.

In the PCR, 60 Vbeta and 13 Jbeta primers were used. Some clones are missing from TCRdb's copy, which holds only in-frame ones; the method was immunoSEQ multiplex PCR. This table holds roughly 230,000 clones, about 88% found once. Germline CDR1 LNHDA, CDR2 SQIVND (reference sequence). The CDR3 covers 15 residues. The V and J ends lost 3 bases and 0 bases, in that order; junction bases with no gene match: 5. In regard to this clone: The antigen remains undetermined.

This chain uses TRBV19 with TRBJ2-7, with 7 bases matching TRBD2. The source is a girl aged 2 to 9 in good health and CMV-seronegative. Material for sequencing was PBMCs. The DNA of the CDR3 is TGTGCCAGTAGTATCTCTGGCGGGAGCTCCTACGAGCAGTACTTC. Its protein product is CASSISGGSSYEQYF.